This is a list of T cell receptor beta chains from one sample in a study of T cell repertoires in cytomegalovirus infection. TCRdb reanalysed the reads using MiXCR and keeps one entry per CDR3 protein. The repertoire consists of 450,000 to 550,000 distinct CDR3 sequences, with 40% to 50% occurring once and the leading ten covering approximately 40%. Antigen specificity for these receptors is unknown. The sample in question was cultured PBMCs, obtained from culture after CMV antigen stimulation. These receptors were collected from a human donor in good health (CMV status not recorded). Some clones in this sample may be carry-over from other donors' samples. CDR3s include the opening cysteine and the closing phenylalanine or tryptophan. Each record gives: J gene, V gene, D gene, clone size, CDR3 protein, CDR3 DNA. A D gene is named only where the DNA matches it firmly. Size is omitted from some rows. Given values are once, few, many or a class for expanded clones.

TRBJ2-5	TRBV20-1	TRBD2	few	CSSREGHGAQYF	TGCAGTTCTAGGGAGGGGCATGGGGCCCAGTACTTC
TRBJ2-7	TRBV7-6	TRBD1	-	CASSPIQGASEQYF	TGTGCCAGCAGCCCGATCCAGGGGGCGAGCGAGCAGTACTTC
TRBJ1-2	TRBV10-3	TRBD1	few	CAISEGQGNYGYTF	TGTGCCATCAGTGAAGGACAGGGGAACTATGGCTACACCTTC
TRBJ2-2	TRBV6-8	TRBD1	-	CASSYSFTGQGLPRTGELFF	TGTGCCAGCAGTTACTCGTTTACGGGACAGGGCCTTCCTCGCACCGGGGAGCTGTTTTTT
TRBJ2-1	TRBV7-2	-	few	CASSRRGDEQFF	TGTGCCAGCAGCCGGAGGGGGGATGAGCAGTTCTTC
TRBJ1-1	TRBV10-3	-	-	CAISDPRTATNTEAFF	TGTGCCATCAGTGACCCGAGGACAGCAACGAACACTGAAGCTTTCTTT
TRBJ2-7	TRBV6-2/TRBV6-3	TRBD1	-	CASKDRITRTGSYEQYF	TGTGCCAGCAAGGATAGAATCACGCGGACAGGGTCCTACGAGCAGTACTTC
TRBJ2-3	TRBV10-3	-	few	CAIRESGDTQYF	TGTGCCATCAGGGAAAGTGGGGATACGCAGTATTTT
TRBJ1-2	TRBV5-4	-	few	CASRPEARATNYGYTF	TGTGCCAGCAGGCCCGAGGCCAGGGCAACTAACTATGGCTACACCTTC
TRBJ2-7	TRBV28	-	-	CASSLLGMGFGYEQYF	TGTGCCAGCAGTCTACTGGGGATGGGGTTCGGATACGAGCAGTACTTC
TRBJ1-1	TRBV19	-	-	CASSTRDSEAFF	TGTGCCAGTAGTACCCGGGACTCCGAAGCTTTCTTT
TRBJ1-1	TRBV5-4	-	-	CASRGQVNTEAFF	TGTGCCAGCAGGGGACAAGTGAACACTGAAGCTTTCTTT
TRBJ2-1	TRBV5-5	TRBD1	-	CASSADRGASYNEQFF	TGTGCCAGCAGCGCGGACAGGGGGGCATCCTACAATGAGCAGTTCTTC
TRBJ2-5	TRBV11-2	TRBD2	-	CASSPHHNGGQETQYF	TGTGCCAGCAGCCCCCACCACAACGGGGGGCAAGAGACCCAGTACTTC
TRBJ1-1	TRBV19	-	-	CASSGIGAGNTEAFF	TGTGCCAGTAGCGGGATCGGGGCTGGGAACACTGAAGCTTTCTTT
TRBJ2-7	TRBV5-5	TRBD1	-	CASSPRDRGPSSYEQYF	TGTGCCAGCAGCCCCCGGGACAGGGGTCCCAGCTCCTACGAGCAGTACTTC
TRBJ2-3	TRBV7-9	-	-	CAEEITDTQYF	TGTGCCGAGGAGATCACAGATACGCAGTATTTT
TRBJ2-1	TRBV6-1	-	few	CASSEVSWVVEQFF	TGTGCCAGCAGTGAAGTAAGCTGGGTGGTTGAGCAGTTCTTC
TRBJ1-5	TRBV30	-	-	CAWKAGYNQPQHF	TGTGCCTGGAAGGCGGGGTACAATCAGCCCCAGCATTTT
TRBJ2-6	TRBV19	TRBD1	-	CATQGAFSGANVLTF	TGTGCCACACAGGGGGCTTTCTCTGGGGCCAACGTCCTGACTTTC
TRBJ2-1	TRBV7-6	TRBD2	-	CASSLVSTSGGPSYNEQFF	TGTGCCAGCAGCTTAGTCTCGACTAGCGGGGGGCCCTCCTACAATGAGCAGTTCTTC
TRBJ2-1	TRBV4-1	TRBD1	-	CASRPTQQGANEQFF	TGCGCCTCCAGACCAACTCAGCAGGGGGCCAATGAGCAGTTCTTC
TRBJ1-1	TRBV7-8	-	few	CASSSPGGVGMNTEAFF	TGTGCCAGCAGCTCCCCGGGGGGGGTAGGGATGAACACTGAAGCTTTCTTT
TRBJ2-5	TRBV6-1	TRBD1	-	CASTLDRDETQYF	TGTGCCAGCACCCTGGACAGGGATGAGACCCAGTACTTC
TRBJ2-7	TRBV29-1	TRBD2	-	CSVEDGRNEQYF	TGCAGCGTTGAAGACGGGAGGAACGAGCAGTACTTC
TRBJ1-3	TRBV7-9	TRBD1	-	CASSSREHRQGPPISGNTIYF	TGTGCCAGCAGCTCACGCGAACATAGACAGGGGCCCCCGATCTCTGGAAACACCATATATTTT
TRBJ2-7	TRBV11-2	TRBD2	-	CASSSKTGWGTSGTKSSYEQYF	TGTGCCAGCAGCTCGAAGACAGGGTGGGGGACTAGCGGGACTAAAAGCTCCTACGAGCAGTACTTC
TRBJ2-3	TRBV7-2	TRBD2	few	CASSWSGRVTDTQYF	TGTGCCAGCAGCTGGAGCGGGAGGGTCACAGATACGCAGTATTTT
TRBJ2-7	TRBV20-1	-	few	CSASGGSFEQYF	TGCAGTGCTAGCGGGGGAAGTTTCGAGCAGTACTTC
TRBJ2-1	TRBV7-8	TRBD2	many	CASSDAFGRSGNEQFF	TGTGCCAGCAGCGACGCATTCGGGAGGTCGGGCAATGAGCAGTTCTTC
TRBJ1-2	TRBV28	TRBD1	-	CASSRGQGDGYTF	TGTGCCAGCAGCCGAGGACAGGGAGATGGCTACACCTTC
TRBJ2-7	TRBV2	-	-	CASRQTDYEQYF	TGTGCCAGCAGACAGACAGACTACGAGCAGTACTTC
TRBJ1-1	TRBV7-2	-	-	CASSFLVRQSEAFF	TGTGCCAGCAGCTTTTTAGTGAGACAGAGTGAAGCTTTCTTT
TRBJ2-7	TRBV7-2	TRBD2	many	CASSLVSGGSYEQYF	TGTGCCAGCAGCTTAGTCAGCGGGGGCTCCTACGAGCAGTACTTC
TRBJ1-5	TRBV7-9	-	many	CASSLGQGDQPQHF	TGTGCCAGCAGCTTAGGGCAGGGCGATCAGCCCCAGCATTTT
TRBJ2-1	TRBV11-3	TRBD1	few	CASSPDRVHEQFF	TGTGCCAGCAGCCCCGACAGGGTCCATGAGCAGTTCTTC
TRBJ1-5	TRBV6-2/TRBV6-3	-	-	CASSYEGYSNQPQHF	TGTGCCAGCAGTTACGAAGGATATAGCAATCAGCCCCAGCATTTT
TRBJ2-7	TRBV4-1	-	-	CASSQRWDTNYEQYF	TGCGCCAGCAGCCAACGGTGGGACACCAACTACGAGCAGTACTTC
TRBJ2-3	TRBV7-2	-	-	CASSKRGGYDTQYF	TGTGCCAGCAGCAAAAGGGGGGGGTATGATACGCAGTATTTT
TRBJ2-2	TRBV11-2	-	-	CASSLVPPFLNTGELFF	TGTGCCAGCAGCTTAGTTCCCCCCTTCCTGAACACCGGGGAGCTGTTTTTT
TRBJ2-5	TRBV6-1	-	-	CASSSDPEETQYF	TGTGCCAGCAGCTCGGACCCGGAGGAGACCCAGTACTTC
TRBJ1-1	TRBV2	-	few	CASNDRWRNTEAFF	TGTGCCAGCAATGACAGGTGGAGAAACACTGAAGCTTTCTTT
TRBJ2-1	TRBV27	TRBD2	-	CASSYRLAGSGRLNNEQFF	TGTGCCAGCAGTTATAGACTAGCGGGTTCGGGGCGACTAAACAATGAGCAGTTCTTC
TRBJ1-4	TRBV28	-	-	CASSSTDRSNEKLFF	TGTGCCAGCAGTTCGACGGACAGATCTAATGAAAAACTGTTTTTT
TRBJ2-5	TRBV6-1	TRBD2	few	CASSEALKAPGLAGAGRETQYF	TGTGCCAGCAGTGAAGCGCTTAAGGCGCCGGGACTAGCGGGGGCGGGGAGAGAGACCCAGTACTTC
TRBJ2-2	TRBV5-4	-	-	CASSKGENTGELFF	TGTGCCAGCAGCAAAGGGGAAAACACCGGGGAGCTGTTTTTT
TRBJ2-2	TRBV5-6	TRBD2	few	CASSTTLAVGELFF	TGTGCCAGCAGCACCACTCTAGCGGTCGGGGAGCTGTTTTTT
TRBJ1-3	TRBV7-8	-	-	CASSRQSSGNTIYF	TGTGCCAGCAGCAGACAGAGCTCTGGAAACACCATATATTTT
TRBJ2-1	TRBV7-8	TRBD2	-	CSSGSSNEQFF	TGTTCTAGCGGGAGCTCCAATGAGCAGTTCTTC
TRBJ2-3	TRBV18	-	-	CASSQFVGSSSTDTQYF	TGTGCCAGCTCACAATTCGTTGGATCCTCTAGCACAGATACGCAGTATTTT
TRBJ2-7	TRBV28	TRBD1	-	CASSSWDREAYEQYF	TGTGCCAGCAGTTCGTGGGACAGGGAGGCCTACGAGCAGTACTTC
TRBJ2-7	TRBV6-6	-	-	CASSTGSPYEQYF	TGTGCCAGCAGTACCGGGAGCCCCTACGAGCAGTACTTC
TRBJ1-1	TRBV7-8	-	few	CASSAGPLNTEAFF	TGTGCCAGCAGCGCGGGACCCTTGAACACTGAAGCTTTCTTT
TRBJ2-7	TRBV7-6	-	-	CASRGRYEQYF	TGTGCCAGCAGAGGTCGATACGAGCAGTACTTC
TRBJ2-1	TRBV6-5	TRBD1	few	CASTLTGGSYNEQFF	TGTGCCAGCACATTGACAGGGGGCTCCTACAATGAGCAGTTCTTC
TRBJ2-1	TRBV7-2	-	many	CASSLNSLKRSYNEQFF	TGTGCCAGCAGCTTAAACTCTTTGAAGCGCTCCTACAATGAGCAGTTCTTC
TRBJ2-7	TRBV28	-	few	CASRRGRTYEQYF	TGTGCCAGCAGACGAGGCCGGACCTACGAGCAGTACTTC